The present T cell receptor (beta chain) was sequenced within a study of tumor-infiltrating lymphocytes in primary liver carcinoma. About the study: Each of the growths was stage T1-T3 N0M0, extending about 4 to 11 cm across. Yields of productive TCRbeta reads ranged from roughly 3.5 to 7.13 million per sample and were similar across tissue types. Overall study results and limits: For tumor-adjacent and tumor-blood pairs, overlap was less than that seen for tumor region pairs. Researchers report that only about 7.5-24% of top clones turned up in all five tumor regions.

Turning to this clonotype: Its antigen is unidentified. The junction shows a germline mismatch at one end, possibly a read error.

Germline V gives CDR1 SGHKS, CDR2 YYEKEE (reference sequence). The CDR3 is 14 amino acids. From unsorted bulk tissue weighing roughly 17-31 mg, DNA and RNA were co-extracted. Reverse transcription of 500 ng total RNA with a constant-region primer produced TCR beta cDNA. Researchers made the TCR beta libraries by running three nested multiplex PCR rounds with slightly modified ARM-PCR. Rounds one and two of PCR, each of roughly 10 cycles, were primed with TRBV1-TRBV30 forward primers and a C-beta reverse primer. TCRdb re-derived calls from the multiplex PCR reads in MiXCR, one entry per CDR3 protein. The sample records 110,000 or so distinct CDR3 sequences, about four fifths being singletons.

The receptor comes from a man aged 35-49 years with primary liver carcinoma and hepatitis B virus infection. The chain recombines TRBV5-5 with TRBJ2-7; D ambiguous. The source material was liver tumor tissue from sampling region 3. This sample's subset: tumor region T3, left-lateral pole. In nucleotides, the CDR3 is TGTGCCAGCAGCTCGGTTCCACGTGAAGGAGAGCCGTACTTC. It is translated as CASSSVPREGEPYF.